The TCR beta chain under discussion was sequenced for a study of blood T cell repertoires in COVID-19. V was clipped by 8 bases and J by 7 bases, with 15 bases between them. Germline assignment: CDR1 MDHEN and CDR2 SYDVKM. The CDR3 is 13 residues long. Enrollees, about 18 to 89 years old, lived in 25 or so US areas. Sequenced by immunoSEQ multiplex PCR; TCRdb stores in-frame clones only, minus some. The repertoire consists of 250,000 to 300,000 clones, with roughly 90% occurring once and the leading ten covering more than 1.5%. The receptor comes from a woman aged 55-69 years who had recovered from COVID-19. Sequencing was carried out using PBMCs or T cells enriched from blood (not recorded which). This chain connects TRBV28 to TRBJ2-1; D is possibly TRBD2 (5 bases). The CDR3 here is CASQLGGRNEQFF. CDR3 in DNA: TGTGCCAGCCAGCTCGGAGGCAGGAATGAGCAGTTCTTC.